Following are 2 T cell receptor beta chains from one sample sequenced in a study of T cell repertoires in cytomegalovirus infection. TCRdb re-called the reads through MiXCR, storing one row per CDR3 protein. Among under 100,000 distinct CDR3 sequences listed, around 3.4% were seen once. The sequencing input was PBMCs. These TCRs come from a human donor in good health (CMV status not recorded). Some clones in this sample may be carry-over from other donors' samples.

Concerning this clonotype: A read error may be the cause here, since a much bigger clone is one base away. The V and J genes are TRBV19 and TRBJ1-1; TRBD1 is a possible D gene (5 bases). The CDR3 runs 14 residues. CDR1 is LNHDA and CDR2 is SQIVND in the germline V gene (reference sequence). CDR3 in DNA: TGTGCCTGTAGTCGGTGGGGGATCAACACTGAAGCTTTCTTT. Encoded protein: CACSRWGINTEAFF.

This clonotype was recorded many times. V gene TRBV20-1 combines with J gene TRBJ1-2; tentatively, D is TRBD1 (5 bases). The V gene's germline CDR1 is DFQATT and CDR2 SNEGSKA (reference sequence). With 6 bases removed from V and 8 bases from J, the gap between germline ends came to 10 bases. The CDR3 is 10 residues long. The CDR3 is CSAAGDGYTF. In nucleotides, the CDR3 is TGCAGTGCGGCGGGGGACGGCTACACCTTC.